This is a list of T cell receptor beta chains from one sample in a study of blood T cell repertoires in COVID-19. Assay: immunoSEQ multiplex PCR; the TCRdb copy retains only in-frame clones and omits some. The sample consists of about 200,000 clones, approximately 90% of them appearing once. Specimen: peripheral blood. These receptors all come from a man aged 55-75 years with active or convalescent COVID-19. Each CDR3 is given with its conserved first and last residue. A D gene is named only where the DNA matches it firmly. Clone size appears in some rows only: once, few, many, or a class for an expanded clone.

>TRBV7-9|TRBJ1-2|once|.
TGTGCCAGCAGCCAAACCGACAGTCCTAACTATGGCTACACCTTC
CASSQTDSPNYGYTF
>TRBV7-9|TRBJ2-7|.|TRBD2
TGTGCCAGCAGCAAAAGCGGGGGGAGCTACGAGCAGTACTTC
CASSKSGGSYEQYF
>TRBV19|TRBJ2-3|many|.
TGTGCCAGTAGTCCTTTCGCGGAAGGGGCAGATACGCAGTATTTT
CASSPFAEGADTQYF
>TRBV7-9|TRBJ2-5|.|TRBD2
TGTGCCAGCAGCCCCCGCGGGGTAGCGGGGGGCTGGGAGACCCAGTACTTC
CASSPRGVAGGWETQYF
>TRBV10-3|TRBJ2-1|.|TRBD1
TGTGCCATCAGCCCTCCGAGGGGACAGCCCGACGGCGATGAGCAGTTCTTC
CAISPPRGQPDGDEQFF
>TRBV5-1|TRBJ1-1|.|.
TGCGCCAGCAGCCTCCGGGGGGCATACTTGAACACTGAAGCTTTCTTT
CASSLRGAYLNTEAFF
>TRBV2|TRBJ2-7|.|.
TGTGCCAGCAGTCGACGGGGGAGCGAGCAGTACTTC
CASSRRGSEQYF
>TRBV2|TRBJ1-2|.|.
TGTGCCAGCACTTCTCGTCAGGGTAACTATGGCTACACCTTC
CASTSRQGNYGYTF
>TRBV27|TRBJ1-5|.|TRBD1
TGTGCCAGCAGCCCCGACAGGGAGAGGCCCCAGCATTTT
CASSPDRERPQHF
>TRBV2|TRBJ1-4|.|.
TGTGCCAGCAGGAGTACTCCCGAAAAACTGTTTTTT
CASRSTPEKLFF
>TRBV7-2|TRBJ1-1|.|TRBD1
TGTGCCAGCAGCCCACGGACAGGGGGCACTGAAGCTTTCTTT
CASSPRTGGTEAFF
>TRBV2|TRBJ1-4|.|TRBD1
TGTGCCAGCAGAGGAACGCCGGGACAGGGGGGTGAAAAACTGTTTTTT
CASRGTPGQGGEKLFF
>TRBV5-1|TRBJ1-2|.|.
TGCGCCAGCAGCTTGCAAGGCGGAGGGGATGGCTACACCTTC
CASSLQGGGDGYTF
>TRBV11-3|TRBJ2-3|.|TRBD2
TGTGCCAGCAGCTTAGGTAGCGGGGGGGAGGATACGCAGTATTTT
CASSLGSGGEDTQYF
>TRBV6-5|TRBJ2-7|.|TRBD1
TGTGCCAGCAGTCGCGGCGGGCAGGGGGCCTACGAGCAGTACTTC
CASSRGGQGAYEQYF
>TRBV2|TRBJ2-7|.|TRBD2
TGTGCCAGCAGGCCTACTAGCGGGGGGCCATACAGTGAGCAGTACTTC
CASRPTSGGPYSEQYF
>TRBV6-5|TRBJ2-4|.|TRBD1
TGTGCCAGCAGTTTAAAGACAGGGGGCAAAAACATTCAGTACTTC
CASSLKTGGKNIQYF
>TRBV14|TRBJ2-1|once|TRBD2
TGTGCCAGCAGCCAAGTCGACGGGGGGGTGAGGAATGAGCAGTTCTTC
CASSQVDGGVRNEQFF
>TRBV6-5|TRBJ2-3|.|TRBD1
TGTGCCAGCAGTTACGAGACAGGGGTAGATACGCAGTATTTT
CASSYETGVDTQYF
>TRBV7-9|TRBJ2-7|.|.
TGTGCCAGCAGCCAAGTGCCGGGCACAGGTGGCTCCTACGAGCAGTACTTC
CASSQVPGTGGSYEQYF
>TRBV2|TRBJ1-6|.|.
TGTGCCAGCAGTGAAGGCAGTAATTCACCCCTCCACTTT
CASSEGSNSPLHF
>TRBV6-6|TRBJ1-2|.|.
TGTGCCAGCAGCGGGGGGGTCGAAGCTAACTATGGCTACACCTTC
CASSGGVEANYGYTF
>TRBV28|TRBJ1-2|.|TRBD1
TGTGCCAGCAGTCCCTCCGGGACAGGGTGGGATGGCTACACCTTC
CASSPSGTGWDGYTF
>TRBV4-1|TRBJ1-5|.|TRBD1
TGCGCCAGCAGCCTAAGATACCCAACAGGGGGTAGTAGCAATCAGCCCCAGCATTTT
CASSLRYPTGGSSNQPQHF
>TRBV24-1|TRBJ1-2|.|.
TGTGCCACCAGTGATTTAGGGGGGGCGAATGGCTACACCTTC
CATSDLGGANGYTF
>TRBV27|TRBJ1-5|.|.
TGTGCCAGCAGCCCGGGACATGTCTCTCAGCCCCAGCATTTT
CASSPGHVSQPQHF
>TRBV5-6|TRBJ2-7|.|.
TGTGCCAGCAGCCTACGTTGGACTGGAGGGATCGAGCAGTACTTC
CASSLRWTGGIEQYF
>TRBV19|TRBJ2-5|.|TRBD1
TGTGCCAGTAGTGCCAGGGGGCGAGAGACCCAGTACTTC
CASSARGRETQYF
>TRBV6-5|TRBJ1-1|.|TRBD1
TGTGCCAGCAGTCGAGGGGGCTACACTGAAGCTTTCTTT
CASSRGGYTEAFF
>TRBV28|TRBJ1-2|.|.
TGTGCCAGCACCCCAACCGGGGTTTTCAGAGGCTACACCTTC
CASTPTGVFRGYTF
>TRBV28|TRBJ1-3|.|TRBD1
TGTGCCAGCAGTTCGGGGACAGGGAACTCTGGAAACACCATATATTTT
CASSSGTGNSGNTIYF
>TRBV11-2|TRBJ1-2|once|TRBD1
TGTGCCAGCAGCTTATATGGGACAGGGGGCGCGAGTGGCTACACCTTC
CASSLYGTGGASGYTF
>TRBV5-1|TRBJ1-2|.|.
TGCGCCAGCAGCTTGTCAGGCCCCATCGGATCCTATAACTATGGCTACACCTTC
CASSLSGPIGSYNYGYTF
>TRBV5-1|TRBJ2-1|.|.
TGCGCCAGCAGCAGTGGATCCTACAGCTCCTACAATGAGCAGTTCTTC
CASSSGSYSSYNEQFF
>TRBV7-2|TRBJ1-3|.|.
TGTGCCAGCAGCTTAGAACAGGGCCGAGGAAACACCATATATTTT
CASSLEQGRGNTIYF
>TRBV3-1/TRBV3-2|TRBJ1-2|.|TRBD1
TGTGCCAGCAGCCGCCGGGACAGGGCTGGCTACACCTTC
CASSRRDRAGYTF
>TRBV27|TRBJ1-4|.|.
TGTGCCAGCAGTTTAGGAGCGGACAGACCGAATGAAAAACTGTTTTTT
CASSLGADRPNEKLFF
>TRBV7-7|TRBJ1-4|.|.
TGTGCCAGCAGAAGGGACAATGGAGTATTTTCGGCTAATGAAAAACTGTTTTTT
CASRRDNGVFSANEKLFF
>TRBV24-1|TRBJ1-5|.|TRBD1
TGTGCCACTACGGACAGGGAAGGTCAGCCCCAGCATTTT
CATTDREGQPQHF
>TRBV6-5|TRBJ2-3|.|.
TGTGCCATAAGCACGGGACTTTCCCCAGATACGCAGTATTTT
CAISTGLSPDTQYF
>TRBV18|TRBJ1-6|.|.
TGTGCCAGCTCACCAAGTCCGGGACACCGATCACCCCTCCACTTT
CASSPSPGHRSPLHF
>TRBV5-1|TRBJ1-3|.|.
TGCGCCAGCAGCTTGGGACCCAGGGGCTCCGGCTCTGGAAACACCATATATTTT
CASSLGPRGSGSGNTIYF
>TRBV18|TRBJ1-5|.|.
TGTGCCAGCTCACTGACCGCTGCAGGGGATCAGCCCCAGCATTTT
CASSLTAAGDQPQHF
>TRBV20-1|TRBJ2-7|.|.
TGCAGTGCTAGTCAAGGACACGGAGCTCCCTACGAGCAGTACTTC
CSASQGHGAPYEQYF
>TRBV18|TRBJ2-2|.|TRBD2
TGTGCCAGCTCACCAATCCAGCTAGCGGGAAACACCGGGGAGCTGTTTTTT
CASSPIQLAGNTGELFF
>TRBV19|TRBJ1-2|.|TRBD1
TGTGCCAGTACCAGGGACAGGGGTATCGGCTACACCTTC
CASTRDRGIGYTF
>TRBV13|TRBJ1-2|.|TRBD1
TGTGCCAGCAGCCCGGGGACAGCGTATGGCTACACCTTC
CASSPGTAYGYTF
>TRBV6-5|TRBJ1-2|.|TRBD1
TGTGCCAGCAGCGTGGACAGGGGTGATGGCTACACCTTC
CASSVDRGDGYTF
>TRBV4-2|TRBJ1-6|.|TRBD1
TGTGCCAGCAGTGTGGACAGGGGGCGATCGGATTCACCCCTCCACTTT
CASSVDRGRSDSPLHF
>TRBV2|TRBJ1-3|.|.
TGTGCCAGCAGTCCGGACAGCTTACTCTCTGGAAACACCATATATTTT
CASSPDSLLSGNTIYF
>TRBV4-1|TRBJ2-7|few|TRBD1
TGCGCCAGCAGCCTCGGACAGGGAAACTACGAGCAGTACTTC
CASSLGQGNYEQYF
>TRBV30|TRBJ1-1|.|.
TGTGCCTGGAGTACCCATCGGGGGGGCGCGATGAACACTGAAGCTTTCTTT
CAWSTHRGGAMNTEAFF
>TRBV5-5|TRBJ2-1|.|.
TGTGCCAGCATGGAGGGGATCTACAATGAGCAGTTCTTC
CASMEGIYNEQFF
>TRBV18|TRBJ2-1|.|TRBD2
TGTGCCAGCTCACCGTCCCGGGGGGGTTCCTACAATGAGCAGTTCTTC
CASSPSRGGSYNEQFF
>TRBV5-4|TRBJ2-2|.|TRBD2
TGTGCCAGCAGCTTAACTAGCGGGATTACCGGGGAGCTGTTTTTT
CASSLTSGITGELFF